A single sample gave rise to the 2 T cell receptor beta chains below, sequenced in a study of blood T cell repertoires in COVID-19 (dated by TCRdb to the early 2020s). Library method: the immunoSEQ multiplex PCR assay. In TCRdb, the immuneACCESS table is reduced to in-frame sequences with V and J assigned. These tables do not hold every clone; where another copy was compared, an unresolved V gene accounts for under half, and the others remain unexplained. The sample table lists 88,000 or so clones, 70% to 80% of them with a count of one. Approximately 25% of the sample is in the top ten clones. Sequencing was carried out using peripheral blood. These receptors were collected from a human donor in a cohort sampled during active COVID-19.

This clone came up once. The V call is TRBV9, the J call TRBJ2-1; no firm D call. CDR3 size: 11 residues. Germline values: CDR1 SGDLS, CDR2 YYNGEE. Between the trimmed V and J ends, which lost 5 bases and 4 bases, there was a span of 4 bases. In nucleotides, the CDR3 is TGTGCCAGCAGGGCATACAATGAGCAGTTCTTC. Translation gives CASRAYNEQFF.

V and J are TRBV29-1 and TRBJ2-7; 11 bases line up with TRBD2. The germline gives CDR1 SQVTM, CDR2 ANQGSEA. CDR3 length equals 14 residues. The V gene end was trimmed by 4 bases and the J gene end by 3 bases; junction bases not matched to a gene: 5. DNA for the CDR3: TGCAGCGTTGTATCCGGACTAGCGGGCTACGAGCAGTACTTC. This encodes CSVVSGLAGYEQYF.